The 15 T cell receptor beta chains presented below share a single source sample, sequenced in a study of control samples from healthy donors and cancer patients. TCRdb's table, derived via immunoSEQ multiplex PCR, lists solely in-frame clones and lacks some. This sample has some 76,000 clones; about nine tenths occur once, and the top ten carry approximately 8.8%. The sequencing sample was made of PBMCs. The receptors come from a woman aged 50 to 60 with colorectal cancer.

This chain connects TRBV30 to TRBJ1-6; D is possibly TRBD1 (6 bases). The CDR3 consists of 13 residues. Germline V gene lookup returns CDR1 GTSNPN and CDR2 SVGIG (reference sequence). Trimming removed 2 bases from V and 7 bases from J, with 9 bases in between. CDR3 bases: TGTGCCTGGAGTAACAGGGTGAATTCACCCCTCCACTTT. Amino acid sequence: CAWSNRVNSPLHF.

The V gene is TRBV13, the J gene TRBJ1-4; no clear D gene. Looked up from germline, CDR1 is PRHDT and CDR2 is FYEKMQ (reference sequence). Trimming cost V 0 bases and J 7 bases, with 3 bases left between them. The CDR3 is made up of 12 amino acids. CDR3 amino acids: CASSLGVEKLFF. The CDR3 nucleotides are TGTGCCAGCAGCTTAGGGGTTGAAAAACTGTTTTTT. Complete variable domain (other parts from reference TRBV13 and TRBJ1-4): AAGVIQSPRHLIKEKRETATLKCYPIPRHDTVYWYQQGPGQDPQFLISFYEKMQSDKGSIPDRFSAQQFSDYHSELNMSSLELGDSALYFCASSLGVEKLFFGSGTQLSVL.

The chain carries TRBV3-1 (or the pseudogene TRBV3-2) and TRBJ1-2; D is ambiguous. This CDR3 is built from 12 residues. Germline V gene sequence: CDR1 LGHDT, CDR2 YNNKEL (reference sequence). The V end was cut by 2 bases, the J end by 7 bases, with 8 bases between. The CDR3 nucleotides read TGTGCCAGCAGCCAAAAGGTAACTGGCTACACCTTC. This sequence encodes CASSQKVTGYTF.

This rearrangement joins TRBV2 to TRBJ1-5; D gene uncertain. Germline V gene data show CDR1 as SNHLY and CDR2 as FYNNEI. There are 12 residues in the CDR3. Trimming cost V 3 bases and J 5 bases, with 5 bases left between them. CDR3 amino acids: CASSDLDQPQHF. The CDR3 DNA reads as TGTGCCAGCAGTGACCTGGATCAGCCCCAGCATTTT.

This chain uses TRBV9 with TRBJ2-1; D possibly uses TRBD1 or TRBD2 (5 bases each). Trimming shortened V by 2 bases and J by 5 bases, and 14 bases separated the two germline ends. Germline V lookup: CDR1 SGDLS, CDR2 YYNGEE. CDR3 length equals 15 residues. DNA of the CDR3: TGTGCCAGCAGCGTTAGGGACGGCCAAAACAATGAGCAGTTCTTC. It yields the protein CASSVRDGQNNEQFF.

This sequence joins TRBV28 and TRBJ2-1; TRBD2 matches 7 bases. Germline CDR1 reads MDHEN; CDR2 reads SYDVKM. The CDR3 consists of 19 residues. Trimming removed 2 bases from V and 1 base from J; junction bases left unmatched: 14. The CDR3, as DNA: TGTGCCAGCAGTTTAGTATTTTTCAAGCGGGGTTCTTCCTACAATGAGCAGTTCTTC. It translates to CASSLVFFKRGSSYNEQFF.

V gene TRBV2 combines with J gene TRBJ2-2; maybe TRBD1 (6 bases). Germline V gene data show CDR1 as SNHLY and CDR2 as FYNNEI. V lost 6 bases and J lost 4, with 15 bases in between. The CDR3 is made up of 15 amino acids. CDR3 region: CASRLRDTSTGELFF. The CDR3 DNA follows: TGTGCCAGCAGACTCCGGGACACCAGCACCGGGGAGCTGTTTTTT.

The chain joins TRBV18 to TRBJ2-3; 10 nucleotides agree with TRBD2. The junction had 8 bases not matched to a gene; V was cut back by 2 bases and J by 6 bases. The germline gives CDR1 KGHSH, CDR2 LQKENI. This CDR3 is 16 amino acids long. CDR3 region: CASSPFSGGASDTQYF. The CDR3 nucleotides read TGTGCCAGCTCACCATTCAGCGGGGGGGCGTCCGATACGCAGTATTTT.

The V call is TRBV27, the J call TRBJ1-6; unclear D gene. Trimming shortened V by 8 bases and J by 0 bases, and 11 bases separated the two germline ends. Germline values: CDR1 MNHEY, CDR2 SMNVEV (reference sequence). This CDR3 region has 15 residues. The CDR3 spells CASSGERSYNSPLHF. In DNA, the CDR3 is TGTGCCAGCTCCGGGGAGCGCTCCTATAATTCACCCCTCCACTTT.

The chain has TRBV19 and TRBJ1-1; no clear D gene. Trimming cost V 1 base and J 1 base, with 4 bases left between them. Per the germline V gene, CDR1 is LNHDA and CDR2 is SQIVND (reference sequence). The CDR3 is made up of 13 amino acids. Here the CDR3 reads CASSIGKNTEAFF. The CDR3 DNA reads as TGTGCCAGTAGTATAGGCAAGAACACTGAAGCTTTCTTT.

The chain is built from TRBV19 and TRBJ1-5, with D possibly matching TRBD1 (6 bases). The germline gives CDR1 LNHDA, CDR2 SQIVND (reference sequence). The CDR3 extends over 15 amino acids. The V end lost 5 bases, the J end lost 3 bases, and 14 bases lay between the germline ends. The CDR3 reads CASSEQGGFNQPQHF. The CDR3 nucleotides are TGTGCCAGTAGTGAACAGGGTGGGTTCAATCAGCCCCAGCATTTT.

The V and J genes are TRBV10-3 and TRBJ1-1; D may be TRBD1 (5 bases). The CDR3 is 15 residues long. Trimming shortened V by 2 bases and J by 1 base, and 11 bases separated the two germline ends. Germline lookup yields CDR1 ENHRY and CDR2 SYGVKD. In DNA form, the CDR3 reads TGTGCCATCAGTGAGAGAGGGGTACAGAACACTGAAGCTTTCTTT. Amino acids: CAISERGVQNTEAFF.

The chain uses TRBV9 and TRBJ1-1; D remains unclear. The germline V gene has CDR1 SGDLS and CDR2 YYNGEE. V gave up 0 bases and J gave up 3 bases, with 6 bases separating them. CDR3 length equals 13 residues. This CDR3 reads CASSVGEYTEAFF. CDR3 DNA: TGTGCCAGCAGCGTAGGCGAATACACTGAAGCTTTCTTT.

The count of this clone is one. The chain employs TRBV2 and TRBJ1-3; 7 bases are shared with TRBD1. The CDR3 runs 16 residues. Germline V CDR1 and CDR2: SNHLY, FYNNEI. J gave up 2 bases and V 5 bases, and 9 bases lay outside the gene matches. CDR3 loop: CASSLRQGSTGNTIYF. CDR3 in DNA: TGTGCCAGCAGTCTTCGACAGGGATCAACTGGAAACACCATATATTTT.

This clone was seen just once. The chain links TRBV6-4 to TRBJ1-3; possible D gene TRBD1, 6 bases. V lost 0 bases and J 4 bases, leaving 10 bases between the germline ends. Germline V lookup: CDR1 MRHNA, CDR2 SNTAGT. CDR3 length: 15 amino acids. This CDR3 is CASSDSAGEGNTIYF. Here the CDR3 DNA reads TGTGCCAGCAGTGACTCGGCAGGGGAAGGAAACACCATATATTTT.